Detailed here is one T cell receptor (beta chain). No antigen is known for it. The CDR3 end falls 3 residues outside the read, so it is completed with the germline J gene. The data derive from a study of T cells in women clearing cervical HPV infection. Trimming shortened V by 4 bases and J by 3 bases, and 11 bases separated the two germline ends. This CDR3 comprises 14 residues. Germline V gene data show CDR1 as SGHRS and CDR2 as YFSETQ. Data came from immunoSEQ multiplex PCR; TCRdb stores just in-frame clones and leaves some out. The table for this sample gives about 30,000 clones. Study-wide results and limits: TRBV6-7 relative abundance averaged 0.11% in cases and about 0.15% in controls.

What was sequenced was blood buffy coat. V gene TRBV5-1 combines with J gene TRBJ1-5; D gene uncertain. The receptor was derived from a woman between 18 and 75 years old with a cervical HPV16 infection that either progressed to CIN3+ or cleared (not recorded which). CDR3 bases read: TGCGCCAGCAGCACGGGTTATTCCAATCAGCCC. Its translation: CASSTGYSNQP. The full CDR3 protein reads CASSTGYSNQPQHF.